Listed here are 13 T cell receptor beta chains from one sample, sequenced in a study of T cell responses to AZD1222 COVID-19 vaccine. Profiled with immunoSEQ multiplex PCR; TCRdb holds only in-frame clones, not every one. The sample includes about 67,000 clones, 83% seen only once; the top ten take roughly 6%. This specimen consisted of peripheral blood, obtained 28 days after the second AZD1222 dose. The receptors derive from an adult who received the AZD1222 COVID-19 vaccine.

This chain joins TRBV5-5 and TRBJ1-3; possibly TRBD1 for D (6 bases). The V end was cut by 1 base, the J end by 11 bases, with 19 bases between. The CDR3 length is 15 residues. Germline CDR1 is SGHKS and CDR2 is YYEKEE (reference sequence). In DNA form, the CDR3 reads TGTGCCAGCAGCTTGATCGCAGGGGTGAGAGGTGCCATATATTTT. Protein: CASSLIAGVRGAIYF.

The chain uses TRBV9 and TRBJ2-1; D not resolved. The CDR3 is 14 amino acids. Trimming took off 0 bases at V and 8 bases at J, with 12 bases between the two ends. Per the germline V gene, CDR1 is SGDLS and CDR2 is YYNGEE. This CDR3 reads CASSVDSPPDEQFF. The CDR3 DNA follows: TGTGCCAGCAGCGTAGATAGCCCCCCGGATGAGCAGTTCTTC.

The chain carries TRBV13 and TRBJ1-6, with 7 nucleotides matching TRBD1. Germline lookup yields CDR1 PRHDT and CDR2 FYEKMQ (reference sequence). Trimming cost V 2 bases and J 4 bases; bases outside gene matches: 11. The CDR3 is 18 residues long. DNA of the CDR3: TGTGCCAGCAGCTTAAAGGGGGCCACAGAGGGATATAATTCACCCCTCCACTTT. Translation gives CASSLKGATEGYNSPLHF.

The CDR3 here is CSVDALAGTQYF. Here the CDR3 DNA reads TGCAGCGTTGATGCGCTAGCGGGGACCCAGTACTTC. This chain connects TRBV29-1 to TRBJ2-5; 8 bases are a match to TRBD2. V lost 3 bases, J lost 7 bases, and 4 bases stayed unmatched. The CDR3 contains 12 residues. The germline V gene encodes CDR1 SQVTM and CDR2 ANQGSEA. Based on the CDR3 plus reference TRBV29-1 and TRBJ2-5, the full variable domain is SAVISQKPSRDICQRGTSLTIQCQVDSQVTMMFWYRQQPGQSLTLIATANQGSEATYESGFVIDKFPISRPNLTFSTLTVSNMSPEDSSIYLCSVDALAGTQYFGPGTRLLVL.

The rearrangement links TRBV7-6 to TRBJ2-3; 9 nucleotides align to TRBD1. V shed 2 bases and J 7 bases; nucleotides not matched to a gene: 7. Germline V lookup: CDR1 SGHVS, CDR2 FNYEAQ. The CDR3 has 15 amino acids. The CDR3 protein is CASSLRTGAGNTQYF. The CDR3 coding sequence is TGTGCCAGCAGCTTACGGACAGGGGCTGGAAATACGCAGTATTTT.

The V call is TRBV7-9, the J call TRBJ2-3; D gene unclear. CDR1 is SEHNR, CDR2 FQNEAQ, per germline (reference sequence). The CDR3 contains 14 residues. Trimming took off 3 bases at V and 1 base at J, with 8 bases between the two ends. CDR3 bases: TGTGCCAGCAGCTTCTCCCCAGGCACAGATACGCAGTATTTT. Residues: CASSFSPGTDTQYF.

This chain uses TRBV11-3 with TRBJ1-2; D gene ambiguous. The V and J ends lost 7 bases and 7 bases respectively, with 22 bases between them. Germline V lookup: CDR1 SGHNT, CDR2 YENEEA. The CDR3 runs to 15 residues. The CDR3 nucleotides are TGTGCCAGCACCATTAGGCAGGTAGGCGGTTGTGGCTACACCTTC. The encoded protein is CASTIRQVGGCGYTF. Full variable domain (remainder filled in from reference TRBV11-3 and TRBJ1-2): EAGVVQSPRYKIIEKKQPVAFWCNPISGHNTLYWYLQNLGQGPELLIRYENEEAVDDSQLPKDRFSAERLKGVDSTLKIQPAELGDSAVYLCASTIRQVGGCGYTFGSGTRLTVV.

CDR3 loop: CASSLSRDTEAFF. The DNA of the CDR3 is TGCGCCAGCAGCTTGAGCAGGGACACTGAAGCTTTCTTT. This sequence joins TRBV5-1 and TRBJ1-1, with TRBD1 as a possible D gene (5 bases). Germline CDR1 is SGHRS and CDR2 is YFSETQ. The germline V and J ends were trimmed by 1 base and 3 bases, with 7 bases remaining between them. This CDR3 has 13 residues.

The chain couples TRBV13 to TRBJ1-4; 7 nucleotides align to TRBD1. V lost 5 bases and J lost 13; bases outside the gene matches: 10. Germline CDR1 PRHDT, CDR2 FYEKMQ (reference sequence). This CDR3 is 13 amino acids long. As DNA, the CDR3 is TGTGCCAGCAGCCCCGGACAGGCCCCGAGACTGTTTTTT. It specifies CASSPGQAPRLFF.

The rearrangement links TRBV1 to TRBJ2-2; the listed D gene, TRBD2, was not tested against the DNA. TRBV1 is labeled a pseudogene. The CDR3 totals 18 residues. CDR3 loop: CTSSQGAAGEVDTGELFF. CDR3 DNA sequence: TGCACCAGCAGCCAAGGTGCAGCGGGGGAAGTCGACACCGGGGAGCTGTTTTTT.

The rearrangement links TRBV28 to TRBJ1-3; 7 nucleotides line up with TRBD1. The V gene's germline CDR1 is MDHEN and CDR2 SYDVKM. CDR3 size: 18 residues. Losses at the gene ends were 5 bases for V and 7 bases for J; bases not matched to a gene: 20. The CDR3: CASSLRQGDFFSGNTIYF. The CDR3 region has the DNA TGTGCCAGCAGTCTCAGACAGGGTGACTTCTTTTCAGGGAACACCATATATTTT.

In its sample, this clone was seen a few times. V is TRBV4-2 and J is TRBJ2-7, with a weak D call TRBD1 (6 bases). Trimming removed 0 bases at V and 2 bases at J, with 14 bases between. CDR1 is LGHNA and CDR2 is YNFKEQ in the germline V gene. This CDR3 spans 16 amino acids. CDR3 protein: CASSQDQGDNAYEQYF. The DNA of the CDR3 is TGTGCCAGCAGCCAAGATCAAGGGGACAACGCCTACGAGCAGTACTTC.

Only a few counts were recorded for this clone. The CDR3 region is CASSLDPWGGQPQHF. DNA for the CDR3: TGCGCCAGCAGCTTGGACCCATGGGGTGGTCAGCCCCAGCATTTT. This chain joins TRBV5-1 and TRBJ1-5, with unresolved D. V shed 0 bases and J shed 6 bases, with 13 bases lying between them. The CDR3 runs to 15 residues. The germline gives CDR1 SGHRS, CDR2 YFSETQ. Based on the CDR3 plus reference TRBV5-1 and TRBJ1-5, the full variable domain is KAGVTQTPRYLIKTRGQQVTLSCSPISGHRSVSWYQQTPGQGLQFLFEYFSETQRNKGNFPGRFSGRQFSNSRSEMNVSTLELGDSALYLCASSLDPWGGQPQHFGDGTRLSIL.